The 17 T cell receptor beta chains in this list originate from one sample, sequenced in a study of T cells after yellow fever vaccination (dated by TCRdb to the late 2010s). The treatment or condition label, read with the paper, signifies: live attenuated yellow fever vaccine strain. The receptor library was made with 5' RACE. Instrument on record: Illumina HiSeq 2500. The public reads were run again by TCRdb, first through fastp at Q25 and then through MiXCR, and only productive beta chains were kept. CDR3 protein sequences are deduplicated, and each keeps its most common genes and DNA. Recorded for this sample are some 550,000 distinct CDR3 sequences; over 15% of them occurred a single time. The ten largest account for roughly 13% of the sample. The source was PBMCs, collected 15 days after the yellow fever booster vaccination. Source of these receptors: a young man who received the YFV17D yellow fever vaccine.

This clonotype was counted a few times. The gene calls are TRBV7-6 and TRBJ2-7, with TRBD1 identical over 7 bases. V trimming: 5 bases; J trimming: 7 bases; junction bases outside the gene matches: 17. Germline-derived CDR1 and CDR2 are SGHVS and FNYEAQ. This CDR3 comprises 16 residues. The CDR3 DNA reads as TGTGCCAGCAGCCCACAAACCGGGACAGTAACGGGGGAGCAGTACTTC. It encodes CASSPQTGTVTGEQYF.

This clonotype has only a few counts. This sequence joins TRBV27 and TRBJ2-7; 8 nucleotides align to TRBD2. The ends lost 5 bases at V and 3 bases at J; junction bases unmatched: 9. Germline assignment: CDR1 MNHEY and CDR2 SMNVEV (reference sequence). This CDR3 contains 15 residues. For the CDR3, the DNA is TGTGCCAGCAGTGGGGAGGGACTAGGCCTCTACGAGCAGTACTTC. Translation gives CASSGEGLGLYEQYF.

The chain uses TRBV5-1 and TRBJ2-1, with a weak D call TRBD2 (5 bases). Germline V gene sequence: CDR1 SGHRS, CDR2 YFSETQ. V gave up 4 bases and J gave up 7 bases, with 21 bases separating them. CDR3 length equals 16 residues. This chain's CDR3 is CASSPGHSKPGNEQFF. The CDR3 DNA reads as TGCGCCAGCAGCCCGGGCCACTCCAAGCCGGGGAATGAGCAGTTCTTC. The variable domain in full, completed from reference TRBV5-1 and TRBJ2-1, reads KAGVTQTPRYLIKTRGQQVTLSCSPISGHRSVSWYQQTPGQGLQFLFEYFSETQRNKGNFPGRFSGRQFSNSRSEMNVSTLELGDSALYLCASSPGHSKPGNEQFFGPGTRLTVL.

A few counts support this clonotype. The CDR3 loop is CASSLAGMAEAFF. CDR3 coding DNA: TGTGCCAGCAGTTTAGCGGGGATGGCTGAAGCTTTCTTT. The chain joins TRBV28 to TRBJ1-1; D remains unclear. Per germline, CDR1 MDHEN and CDR2 SYDVKM. Trimming took 2 bases from V and 6 from J, leaving 10 bases between them. CDR3 length: 13 residues.

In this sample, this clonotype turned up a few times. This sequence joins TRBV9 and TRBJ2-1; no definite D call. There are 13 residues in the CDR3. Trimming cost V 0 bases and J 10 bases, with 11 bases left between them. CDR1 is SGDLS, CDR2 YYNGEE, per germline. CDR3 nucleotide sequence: TGTGCCAGCAGCGTAGGTTATAGGGCCGAGCAGTTCTTC. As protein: CASSVGYRAEQFF.

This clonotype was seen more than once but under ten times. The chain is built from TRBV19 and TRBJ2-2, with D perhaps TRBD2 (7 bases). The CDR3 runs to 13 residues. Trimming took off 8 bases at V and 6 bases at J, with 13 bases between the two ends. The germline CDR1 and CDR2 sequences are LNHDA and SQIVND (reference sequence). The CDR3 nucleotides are TGTGCCAGTCGGGACGGGGGGCCCGGGGAGCTGTTTTTT. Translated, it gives CASRDGGPGELFF. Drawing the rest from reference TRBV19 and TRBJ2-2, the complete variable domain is DGGITQSPKYLFRKEGQNVTLSCEQNLNHDAMYWYRQDPGQGLRLIYYSQIVNDFQKGDIAEGYSVSREKKESFPLTVTSAQKNPTAFYLCASRDGGPGELFFGEGSRLTVL.

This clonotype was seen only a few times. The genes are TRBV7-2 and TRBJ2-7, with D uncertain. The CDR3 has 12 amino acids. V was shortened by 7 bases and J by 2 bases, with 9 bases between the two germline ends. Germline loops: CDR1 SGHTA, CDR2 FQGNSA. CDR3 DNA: TGTGCCAGCACTTCTACTCCCTACGAGCAGTACTTC. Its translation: CASTSTPYEQYF. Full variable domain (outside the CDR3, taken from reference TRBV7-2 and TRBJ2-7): GAGVSQSPSNKVTEKGKDVELRCDPISGHTALYWYRQSLGQGLEFLIYFQGNSAPDKSGLPSDRFSAERTGGSVSTLTIQRTQQEDSAVYLCASTSTPYEQYFGPGTRLTVT.

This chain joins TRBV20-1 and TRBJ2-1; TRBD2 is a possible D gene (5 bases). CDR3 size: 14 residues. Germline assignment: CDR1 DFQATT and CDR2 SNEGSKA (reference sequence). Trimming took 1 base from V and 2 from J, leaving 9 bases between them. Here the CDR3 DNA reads TGCAGTGCTAGAGGAAGCGGTACCTACAATGAGCAGTTCTTC. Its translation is CSARGSGTYNEQFF.

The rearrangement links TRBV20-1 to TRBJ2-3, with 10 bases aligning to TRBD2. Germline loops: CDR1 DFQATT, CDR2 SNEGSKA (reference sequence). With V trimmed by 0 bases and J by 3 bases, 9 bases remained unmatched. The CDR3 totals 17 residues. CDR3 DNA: TGCAGTGCTAGAGATCAAACTAGCGGGAAAATGACAGATACGCAGTATTTT. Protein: CSARDQTSGKMTDTQYF.

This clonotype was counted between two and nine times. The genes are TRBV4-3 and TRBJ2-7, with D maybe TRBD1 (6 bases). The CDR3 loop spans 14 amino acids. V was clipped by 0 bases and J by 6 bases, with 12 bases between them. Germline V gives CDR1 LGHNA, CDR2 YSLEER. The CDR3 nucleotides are TGCGCCAGCAGCCAAGACAGGGGATGGGGCGAGCAGTACTTC. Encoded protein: CASSQDRGWGEQYF.

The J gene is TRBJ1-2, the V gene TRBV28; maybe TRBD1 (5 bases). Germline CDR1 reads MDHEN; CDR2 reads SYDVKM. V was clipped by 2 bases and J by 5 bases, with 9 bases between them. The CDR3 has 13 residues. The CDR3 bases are TGTGCCAGCAGTTTAGGCAGGGTGTATGGCTACACCTTC. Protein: CASSLGRVYGYTF.

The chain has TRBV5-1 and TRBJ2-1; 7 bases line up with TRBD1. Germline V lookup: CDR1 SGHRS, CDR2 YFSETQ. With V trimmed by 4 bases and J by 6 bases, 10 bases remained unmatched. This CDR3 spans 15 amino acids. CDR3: CASSRRRTGGNEQFF. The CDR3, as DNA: TGCGCCAGCAGCCGAAGGCGGACAGGAGGCAATGAGCAGTTCTTC.

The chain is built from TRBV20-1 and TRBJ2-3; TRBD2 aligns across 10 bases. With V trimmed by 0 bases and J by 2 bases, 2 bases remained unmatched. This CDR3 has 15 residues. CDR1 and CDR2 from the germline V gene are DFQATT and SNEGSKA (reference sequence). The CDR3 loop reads CSAREGLAVTDTQYF. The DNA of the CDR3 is TGCAGTGCTAGAGAAGGACTAGCGGTCACAGATACGCAGTATTTT.

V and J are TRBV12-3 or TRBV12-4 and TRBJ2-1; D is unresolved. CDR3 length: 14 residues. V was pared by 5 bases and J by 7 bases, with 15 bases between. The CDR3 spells CASSRASRLNEQFF. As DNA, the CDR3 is TGTGCCAGCAGTAGGGCTAGTCGGTTGAATGAGCAGTTCTTC.

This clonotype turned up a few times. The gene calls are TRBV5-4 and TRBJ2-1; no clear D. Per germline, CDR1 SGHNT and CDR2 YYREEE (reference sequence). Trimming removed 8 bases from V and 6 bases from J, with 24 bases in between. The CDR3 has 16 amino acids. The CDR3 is CASSRLGISSRNEQFF. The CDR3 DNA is TGTGCCAGTTCTCGGTTGGGGATTAGCAGCCGCAATGAGCAGTTCTTC.

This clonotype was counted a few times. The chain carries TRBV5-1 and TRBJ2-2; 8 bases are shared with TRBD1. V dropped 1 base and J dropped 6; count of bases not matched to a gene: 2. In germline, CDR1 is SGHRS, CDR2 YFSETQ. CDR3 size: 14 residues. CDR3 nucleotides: TGCGCCAGCAGCTTGCAGGACAGGGCCGGGGAGCTGTTTTTT. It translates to CASSLQDRAGELFF.

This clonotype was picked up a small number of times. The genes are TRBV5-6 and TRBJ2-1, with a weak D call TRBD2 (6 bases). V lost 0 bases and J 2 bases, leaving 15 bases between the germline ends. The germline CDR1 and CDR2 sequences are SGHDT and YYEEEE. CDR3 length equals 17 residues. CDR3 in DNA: TGTGCCAGCAGCTTGGTTGCGGGACTGGAGACCTACAATGAGCAGTTCTTC. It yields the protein CASSLVAGLETYNEQFF.